The 31 T cell receptor beta chains below all came from one sample that was sequenced in a study of radiation and T cells in renal cell carcinoma. TCRdb's copy holds only in-frame clones and misses some; the assay was immunoSEQ multiplex PCR. The sample consists of roughly 58,000 clones, 60% to 85% of them appearing once. Documented time point: blood 4 weeks post-SBRT, at nephrectomy. As for treatment: 15 Gy SBRT to primary tumor, nephrectomy 4 weeks later. The sample in question was blood, obtained from a patient whose treatment included radiotherapy and nephrectomy. These TCRs come from a man in his sixties with renal cell carcinoma.

The V gene is TRBV11-2, the J gene TRBJ1-1; 8 bases map to TRBD1. Germline V lookup: CDR1 SGHAT, CDR2 FQNNGV. J was trimmed by 0 bases and V by 4 bases; bases with no gene match: 10. CDR3 length equals 17 residues. The CDR3 protein is CASSSRIRGPMNTEAFF. CDR3 sequence (DNA): TGTGCCAGCAGCTCTCGAATCAGGGGGCCCATGAACACTGAAGCTTTCTTT. Using reference TRBV11-2 and TRBJ1-1 for the parts outside the CDR3, the full variable domain is EAGVAQSPRYKIIEKRQSVAFWCNPISGHATLYWYQQILGQGPKLLIQFQNNGVVDDSQLPKDRFSAERLKGVDSTLKIQPAKLEDSAVYLCASSSRIRGPMNTEAFFGQGTRLTVV.

This clone occurred a few times. The chain links TRBV5-6 to TRBJ2-2; 14 positions agree with TRBD2. The CDR3 totals 16 residues. Losses at the gene ends were 4 bases for V and 5 bases for J; bases not matched to a gene: 4. Looked up from germline, CDR1 is SGHDT and CDR2 is YYEEEE. In nucleotides, the CDR3 is TGTGCCAGCAGCCCGGGACTAGCGGGGGATACCGGGGAGCTGTTTTTT. Translation gives CASSPGLAGDTGELFF. Based on the CDR3 plus reference TRBV5-6 and TRBJ2-2, the full variable domain is DAGVTQSPTHLIKTRGQQVTLRCSPKSGHDTVSWYQQALGQGPQFIFQYYEEEERQRGNFPDRFSGHQFPNYSSELNVNALLLGDSALYLCASSPGLAGDTGELFFGEGSRLTVL.

The rearrangement joins TRBV2 to TRBJ2-7; the match to TRBD2 covers 9 bases. The V gene end was trimmed by 11 bases and the J gene end by 2 bases; junction bases not matched to a gene: 7. The CDR3 is 13 residues long. Germline-derived CDR1 and CDR2 are SNHLY and FYNNEI. CDR3 protein: CAGMTSGAYEQYV. In DNA form, the CDR3 reads TGTGCCGGTATGACTAGCGGTGCCTACGAGCAGTACGTC.

This chain uses TRBV27 with TRBJ1-2; TRBD1 might be the D (6 bases). Trimming pared 2 bases from V and 3 bases from J, leaving 16 bases between. Germline-derived CDR1 and CDR2 are MNHEY and SMNVEV (reference sequence). The CDR3 covers 16 residues. The CDR3 nucleotides are TGTGCCAGCAGTTTAAACAGGGTAGGGGGGGACTATGGCTACACCTTC. Translation: CASSLNRVGGDYGYTF.

This chain links TRBV7-2 with TRBJ2-1; D remains unclear. Germline V gives CDR1 SGHTA, CDR2 FQGNSA. The V gene lost 4 bases and the J gene lost 10 bases, with 14 bases spanning the gap. The CDR3 contains 13 residues. CDR3 DNA: TGTGCCAGCAGCTCGCCGATCGTGGAGGAGCAGTTCTTC. Protein product: CASSSPIVEEQFF.

This rearrangement joins TRBV5-1 to TRBJ2-5; 12 nucleotides align to TRBD2. Germline trimming cut 2 bases from V and 5 bases from J; bases unmatched to any gene: 7. Germline V gives CDR1 SGHRS, CDR2 YFSETQ. The CDR3 has 16 amino acids. As DNA, the CDR3 is TGCGCCAGCAGCTTACATTCTAGCGGGGGGGCCGAGACCCAGTACTTC. This sequence encodes CASSLHSSGGAETQYF.

This sequence joins TRBV21-1 and TRBJ1-1; TRBD1, the D gene given by the table, was not confirmed from the DNA. TRBV21-1 is listed as a pseudogene. CDR3 size: 15 residues. CDR3 sequence (DNA): TGTGCCAGCAGCAAAGGGGGCAGGATGAACACTGAAGCTTTCTTT. It translates to CASSKGGRMNTEAFF.

This clone was seen a handful of times. The chain employs TRBV7-2 and TRBJ2-2; D is undetermined. V lost 5 bases and J 3 bases, leaving 13 bases between the germline ends. CDR1 is SGHTA and CDR2 is FQGNSA in the germline V gene. The CDR3 is 15 amino acids. CDR3: CASSPRAGYTGELFF. CDR3 DNA sequence: TGTGCCAGCAGCCCACGGGCAGGTTACACCGGGGAGCTGTTTTTT.

The chain is built from TRBV19 and TRBJ1-1; a possible D gene is TRBD1 (6 bases). The CDR3 runs to 14 residues. V shed 6 bases and J shed 4 bases, with 15 bases lying between them. The germline V gene has CDR1 LNHDA and CDR2 SQIVND (reference sequence). CDR3 loop: CASSLGGASTEAFF. CDR3 nucleotides: TGTGCCAGTAGCCTTGGGGGCGCGAGCACTGAAGCTTTCTTT. The complete variable domain, with remaining parts taken from reference TRBV19 and TRBJ1-1, reads DGGITQSPKYLFRKEGQNVTLSCEQNLNHDAMYWYRQDPGQGLRLIYYSQIVNDFQKGDIAEGYSVSREKKESFPLTVTSAQKNPTAFYLCASSLGGASTEAFFGQGTRLTVV.

This clone was counted ten times or more. The CDR3 DNA reads TGTGCCAGTATCTCCGGGACAGGGGAAATCAACTCCTACGAGCAGTACGTC. Translated, it gives CASISGTGEINSYEQYV. The V and J genes are TRBV19 and TRBJ2-7; TRBD1 agrees at 10 bases. CDR3 size: 17 residues. V was clipped by 7 bases and J by 0 bases; unmatched bases: 12. Germline V gives CDR1 LNHDA, CDR2 SQIVND (reference sequence).

The V call is TRBV14, the J call TRBJ1-1; D remains ambiguous. Germline V lookup: CDR1 SGHDN, CDR2 FVKESK. Trimming took 3 bases from V and 7 from J, leaving 15 bases between them. The CDR3 is made up of 14 amino acids. The chain's CDR3 is CASSHLDSLREAFF. CDR3 nucleotides: TGTGCCAGCAGCCACCTTGACTCGCTCCGTGAAGCTTTCTTT.

J is TRBJ1-3 and V is TRBV5-6, with 7 nucleotides matching TRBD1. The CDR3 runs to 17 residues. V shed 4 bases and J 0 bases; nucleotides not matched to a gene: 10. Germline V lookup: CDR1 SGHDT, CDR2 YYEEEE. The CDR3 nucleotides are TGTGCCAGCAGCATAACAGGGGAGGCCCGCTCTGGAAACACCATATATTTT. This sequence encodes CASSITGEARSGNTIYF.

V and J are TRBV12-5 and TRBJ2-3; maybe TRBD2 (6 bases). The CDR3 contains 14 residues. Germline CDR1 LGHNT, CDR2 FRNRAP. Trimming took 5 bases from V and 2 from J, leaving 11 bases between them. This chain's CDR3 is CASGRDSHTDTQYF. The CDR3 region has the DNA TGTGCTAGTGGTCGGGACTCCCACACAGATACGCAGTATTTT.

This chain joins TRBV4-3 and TRBJ1-4; D gene uncertain. This CDR3 is 16 amino acids long. CDR1 is LGHNA and CDR2 is YSLEER in the germline V gene. V lost 2 bases and J 5 bases, leaving 15 bases between the germline ends. The CDR3 region is CASSQLGRTLNEKLFF. CDR3 nucleotides: TGCGCCAGCAGCCAACTTGGACGGACGTTGAATGAAAAACTGTTTTTT.

In this sample, this clone turned up a few times. V and J are TRBV12-5 and TRBJ1-5; no definite D call. V lost 6 bases to trimming and J lost 8 bases, with 14 bases between them. Germline CDR1 is LGHNT and CDR2 is FRNRAP. This CDR3 is built from 13 residues. CDR3 nucleotide sequence: TGTGCTAGTGGCGGGAGGCTTTTGGAGCCCCAGCATTTT. Translating it yields CASGGRLLEPQHF. Full variable domain (missing parts from reference TRBV12-5 and TRBJ1-5): DARVTQTPRHKVTEMGQEVTMRCQPILGHNTVFWYRQTMMQGLELLAYFRNRAPLDDSGMPKDRFSAEMPDATLATLKIQPSEPRDSAVYFCASGGRLLEPQHFGDGTRLSIL.

This chain links TRBV15 with TRBJ2-2; 10 bases align to TRBD2. The J segment lost 4 bases and the V segment lost 0 bases, leaving 2 bases of the junction unmatched. CDR3 size: 16 residues. Per the germline V gene, CDR1 is LNHNV and CDR2 is YYDKDF (reference sequence). Here the CDR3 reads CATSRDLAGVTGELFF. The DNA of the CDR3 is TGTGCCACCAGCAGAGATCTAGCGGGGGTCACCGGGGAGCTGTTTTTT.

The rearrangement uses TRBV2 and TRBJ1-4; D uncertain. This CDR3 is built from 13 residues. CDR1 is SNHLY and CDR2 is FYNNEI in the germline V gene. V shed 8 bases and J shed 5 bases, with 12 bases lying between them. The CDR3 sequence is CASDPILNEKLFF. CDR3 coding DNA: TGTGCCAGCGACCCAATACTGAATGAAAAACTGTTTTTT.

The rearrangement joins TRBV30 to TRBJ2-7; D is undetermined. Per the germline V gene, CDR1 is GTSNPN and CDR2 is SVGIG (reference sequence). The CDR3 loop spans 15 amino acids. V was cut by 1 base and J by 2 bases, with 15 bases left in between. In DNA, the CDR3 is TGTGCCTGGAGTGGATCTGCATTGGGTCCCTACGAGCAGTACTTC. Residues: CAWSGSALGPYEQYF.

The rearrangement joins TRBV9 to TRBJ1-5, with TRBD1 identical over 11 bases. V was clipped by 3 bases and J by 5 bases; unmatched bases: 4. Germline CDR1 SGDLS, CDR2 YYNGEE. The CDR3 is 15 amino acids. The CDR3 region is CASSGTGGADQPQHF. The CDR3 bases are TGTGCCAGCAGCGGGACAGGGGGCGCCGATCAGCCCCAGCATTTT.

J is TRBJ1-4 and V is TRBV7-2, with TRBD1 matching over 7 bases. CDR1 and CDR2 from the germline V gene are SGHTA and FQGNSA. The trim removed 5 bases at V and 8 bases at J, leaving 11 bases unmatched. The CDR3 loop spans 15 amino acids. The DNA for the CDR3 is TGTGCCAGCAGCCCAACCCCGAGGACAGGAGAAAAACTGTTTTTT. Its protein product is CASSPTPRTGEKLFF. Full variable domain (outside the CDR3, taken from reference TRBV7-2 and TRBJ1-4): GAGVSQSPSNKVTEKGKDVELRCDPISGHTALYWYRQSLGQGLEFLIYFQGNSAPDKSGLPSDRFSAERTGGSVSTLTIQRTQQEDSAVYLCASSPTPRTGEKLFFGSGTQLSVL.

The chain couples TRBV9 to TRBJ2-1; possible D gene TRBD2, 5 bases. Germline values: CDR1 SGDLS, CDR2 YYNGEE. This CDR3 comprises 13 residues. V dropped 3 bases and J dropped 9 bases, with 13 bases sitting between them. For the CDR3, the DNA is TGTGCCAGCAGCGCGGCCCCCCGGGGTGAGCAGTTCTTC. It specifies CASSAAPRGEQFF.

V usage is TRBV11-3 and J usage is TRBJ1-1; no definite D call. Per germline, CDR1 SGHNT and CDR2 YENEEA. Trimming removed 3 bases at V and 7 bases at J, with 12 bases between. CDR3 length equals 13 residues. CDR3 residues: CASSFPGDGEAFF. Here the CDR3 DNA reads TGTGCCAGCAGCTTCCCCGGGGATGGTGAAGCTTTCTTT.

This chain joins TRBV30 and TRBJ2-3; 15 bases align to TRBD2. The germline CDR1 and CDR2 sequences are GTSNPN and SVGIG (reference sequence). The CDR3 contains 16 residues. With V trimmed by 3 bases and J by 5 bases, 6 bases remained unmatched. The DNA of the CDR3 is TGTGCCTGGAGCTTGGGACTAGCGGGGGGCATAGATACGCAGTATTTT. This codes for CAWSLGLAGGIDTQYF.

On this clone: The sample holds other DNA sequences that translate to the same CDR3. The chain recombines TRBV28 with TRBJ2-5; D possibly corresponds to TRBD2 (5 bases). With 3 bases removed from V and 0 bases from J, the gap between germline ends came to 14 bases. This CDR3 has 16 amino acids. From germline, CDR1 is MDHEN and CDR2 SYDVKM. The CDR3 sequence: CASSLSTGGYQETQYF. The CDR3 coding sequence is TGTGCCAGCAGTTTGAGTACGGGCGGGTACCAAGAGACCCAGTACTTC.

This chain uses TRBV5-6 with TRBJ2-7, with D perhaps being TRBD1 or TRBD2 (5 bases each). Looked up from germline, CDR1 is SGHDT and CDR2 is YYEEEE. Deletions cut 4 bases from V and 6 bases from J, with 20 bases between. CDR3 length: 15 residues. DNA for the CDR3: TGTGCCAGCAGCCCGGGGCGGCTAGAGGGGCCCGAGCAGTACTTC. It translates to CASSPGRLEGPEQYF.

This rearrangement joins TRBV7-2 to TRBJ1-1; D remains unclear. The germline V and J ends were trimmed by 3 bases and 3 bases, with 11 bases remaining between them. Germline CDR1 SGHTA, CDR2 FQGNSA. The CDR3 covers 14 residues. This CDR3 reads CASSFVITDTEAFF. The CDR3 nucleotides read TGTGCCAGCAGCTTTGTGATAACGGACACTGAAGCTTTCTTT.

The chain links TRBV7-3 to TRBJ2-3, with D uncertain. V dropped 8 bases and J dropped 6 bases, with 15 bases sitting between them. Germline CDR1 reads SGHTA; CDR2 reads FQGTGA. The CDR3 contains 13 residues. The CDR3 loop reads CASERAPGDTQYF. The CDR3 DNA follows: TGTGCCAGCGAACGGGCCCCCGGGGATACGCAGTATTTT.

This chain connects TRBV11-2 to TRBJ2-3, with D unclear. V was pared by 5 bases and J by 1 base, with 13 bases between. This CDR3 contains 15 residues. CDR1 and CDR2 (germline): SGHAT, FQNNGV. In DNA form, the CDR3 reads TGTGCCAGCAGCCCGGAGTCCCGCCGCACAGATACGCAGTATTTT. Encoded protein: CASSPESRRTDTQYF.

The chain is built from TRBV19 and TRBJ1-5; 7 bases map to TRBD1. From germline, CDR1 is LNHDA and CDR2 SQIVND (reference sequence). The V and J ends lost 6 bases and 7 bases, in that order; junction bases with no gene match: 12. The CDR3 is 15 residues long. The CDR3 region has the DNA TGTGCCAGTAGGATAATGACAGGGAGGAGGCAGCCCCAGCATTTT. Translating it yields CASRIMTGRRQPQHF. Drawing the rest from reference TRBV19 and TRBJ1-5, the complete variable domain is DGGITQSPKYLFRKEGQNVTLSCEQNLNHDAMYWYRQDPGQGLRLIYYSQIVNDFQKGDIAEGYSVSREKKESFPLTVTSAQKNPTAFYLCASRIMTGRRQPQHFGDGTRLSIL.

The chain employs TRBV7-9 and TRBJ1-1; D perhaps matches TRBD1 (5 bases). Trimming removed 3 bases from V and 5 bases from J, with 10 bases in between. The CDR3 runs to 13 residues. Per the germline V gene, CDR1 is SEHNR and CDR2 is FQNEAQ (reference sequence). The CDR3 DNA reads TGTGCCAGCAGCTTGGGGGTAGGGACTGAAGCTTTCTTT. This gives the protein CASSLGVGTEAFF.

The chain is built from TRBV11-2 and TRBJ2-5; 8 positions agree with TRBD1. Per the germline V gene, CDR1 is SGHAT and CDR2 is FQNNGV. J gave up 4 bases and V 6 bases, and 7 bases lay outside the gene matches. There are 14 residues in the CDR3. CDR3: CASRQYDRGETQYF. In DNA, the CDR3 is TGTGCCAGCAGACAATACGACAGGGGAGAGACCCAGTACTTC.